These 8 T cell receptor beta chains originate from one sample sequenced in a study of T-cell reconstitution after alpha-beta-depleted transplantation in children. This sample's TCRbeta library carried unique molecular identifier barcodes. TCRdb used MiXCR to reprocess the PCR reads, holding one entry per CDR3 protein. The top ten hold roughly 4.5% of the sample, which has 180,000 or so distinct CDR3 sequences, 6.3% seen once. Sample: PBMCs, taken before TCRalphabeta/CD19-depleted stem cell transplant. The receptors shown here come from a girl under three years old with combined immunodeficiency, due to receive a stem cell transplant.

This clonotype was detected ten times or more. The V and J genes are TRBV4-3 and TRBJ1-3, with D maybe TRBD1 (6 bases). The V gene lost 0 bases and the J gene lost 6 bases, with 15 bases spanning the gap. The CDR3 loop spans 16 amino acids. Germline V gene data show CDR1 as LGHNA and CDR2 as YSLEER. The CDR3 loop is CASSQDLTGEINTIYF. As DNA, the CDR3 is TGCGCCAGCAGCCAAGATCTGACAGGAGAAATAAACACCATATATTTT.

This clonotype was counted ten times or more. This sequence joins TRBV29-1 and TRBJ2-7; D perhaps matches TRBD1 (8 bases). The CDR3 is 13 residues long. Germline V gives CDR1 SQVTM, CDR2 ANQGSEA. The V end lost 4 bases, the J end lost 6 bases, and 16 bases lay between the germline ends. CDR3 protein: CSVGEGQDGEQYF. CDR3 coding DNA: TGCAGCGTTGGGGAGGGACAGGACGGCGAGCAGTACTTC.

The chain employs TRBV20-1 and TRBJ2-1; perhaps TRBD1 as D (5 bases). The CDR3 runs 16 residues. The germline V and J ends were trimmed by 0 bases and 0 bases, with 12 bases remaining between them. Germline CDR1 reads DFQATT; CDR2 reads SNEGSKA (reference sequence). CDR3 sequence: CSARDYARGSYNEQFF. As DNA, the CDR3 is TGCAGTGCTAGAGATTATGCAAGGGGCTCCTACAATGAGCAGTTCTTC.

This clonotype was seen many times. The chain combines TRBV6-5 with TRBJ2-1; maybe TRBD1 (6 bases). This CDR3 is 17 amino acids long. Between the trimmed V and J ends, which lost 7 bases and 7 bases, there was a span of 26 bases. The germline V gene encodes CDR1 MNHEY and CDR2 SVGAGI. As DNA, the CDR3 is TGTGCCAGCACCCCTCGTCTGGGACACCCTAAAGGAAATGAGCAGTTCTTC. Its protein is CASTPRLGHPKGNEQFF.

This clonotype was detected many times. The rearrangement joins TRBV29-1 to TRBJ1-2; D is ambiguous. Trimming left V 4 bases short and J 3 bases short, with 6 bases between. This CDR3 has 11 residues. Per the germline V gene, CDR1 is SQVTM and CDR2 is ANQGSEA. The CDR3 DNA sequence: TGCAGCGTTGTGCTCTACTATGGCTACACCTTC. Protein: CSVVLYYGYTF.

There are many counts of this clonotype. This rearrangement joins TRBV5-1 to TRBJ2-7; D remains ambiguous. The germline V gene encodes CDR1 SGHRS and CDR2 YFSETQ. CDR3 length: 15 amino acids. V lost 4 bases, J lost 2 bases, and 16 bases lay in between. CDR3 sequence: CASSGIDGDPYEQYF. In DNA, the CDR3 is TGCGCCAGCAGCGGGATCGACGGAGATCCCTACGAGCAGTACTTC.

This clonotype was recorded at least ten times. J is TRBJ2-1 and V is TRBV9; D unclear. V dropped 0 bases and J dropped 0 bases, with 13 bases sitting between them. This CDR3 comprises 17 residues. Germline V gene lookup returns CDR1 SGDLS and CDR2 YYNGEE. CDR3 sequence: CASSVVQVPSSYNEQFF. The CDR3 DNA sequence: TGTGCCAGCAGCGTAGTGCAGGTTCCTAGCTCCTACAATGAGCAGTTCTTC. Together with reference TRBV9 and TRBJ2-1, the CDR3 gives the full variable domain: DSGVTQTPKHLITATGQRVTLRCSPRSGDLSVYWYQQSLDQGLQFLIQYYNGEERAKGNILERFSAQQFPDLHSELNLSSLELGDSALYFCASSVVQVPSSYNEQFFGPGTRLTVL.

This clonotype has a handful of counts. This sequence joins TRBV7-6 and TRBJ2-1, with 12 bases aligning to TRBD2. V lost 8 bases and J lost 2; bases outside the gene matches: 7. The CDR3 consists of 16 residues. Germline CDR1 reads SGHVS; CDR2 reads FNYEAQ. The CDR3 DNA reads TGTGCCAGCGCCCCGGGACTAGCGGGCCCCTACAATGAGCAGTTCTTC. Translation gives CASAPGLAGPYNEQFF.